This note documents a single TCR beta chain sequence. These data are taken from a study of blood T cell repertoires in COVID-19. CDR1 MDHEN and CDR2 SYDVKM come from the germline V gene. The junction had 8 bases not matched to a gene; V was cut back by 7 bases and J by 3 bases. The CDR3 is made up of 15 amino acids. Repertoires were generated with immunoSEQ multiplex PCR, while TCRdb's copy carries only in-frame clones and drops some. The sample has tens of thousands of clones, 82% seen once; the top ten hold 0.95% to 1.5%. The sequence came from a woman older than 75 with acute or convalescent COVID-19. The sequenced material came from peripheral blood. The gene calls are TRBV28 and TRBJ2-3; TRBD1 matches at 9 bases. CDR3 bases: TGTGCCAGCACTTTGGACAGGGGAAGGACAGATACGCAGTATTTT. It encodes CASTLDRGRTDTQYF.